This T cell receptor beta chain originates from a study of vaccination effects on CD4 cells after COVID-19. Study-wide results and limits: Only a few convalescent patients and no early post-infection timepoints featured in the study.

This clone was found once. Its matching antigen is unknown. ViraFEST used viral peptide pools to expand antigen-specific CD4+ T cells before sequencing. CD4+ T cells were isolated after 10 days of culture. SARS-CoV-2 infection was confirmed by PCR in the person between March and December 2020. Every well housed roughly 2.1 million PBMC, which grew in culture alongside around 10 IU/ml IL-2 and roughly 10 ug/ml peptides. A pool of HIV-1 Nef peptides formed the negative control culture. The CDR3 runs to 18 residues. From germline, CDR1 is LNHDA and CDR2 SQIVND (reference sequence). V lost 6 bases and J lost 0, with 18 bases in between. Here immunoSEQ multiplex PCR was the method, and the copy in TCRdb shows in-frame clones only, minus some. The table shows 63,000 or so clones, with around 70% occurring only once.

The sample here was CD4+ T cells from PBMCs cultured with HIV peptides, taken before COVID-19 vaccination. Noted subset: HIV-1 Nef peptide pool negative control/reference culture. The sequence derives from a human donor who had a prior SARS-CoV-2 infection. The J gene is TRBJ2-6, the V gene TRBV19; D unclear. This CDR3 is CASRPSWQTFSGANVLTF. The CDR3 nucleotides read TGTGCCAGTAGGCCCTCCTGGCAAACCTTCTCTGGGGCCAACGTCCTGACTTTC.